The 2 T cell receptor beta chains reported below all come from one sample, sequenced in a study of regulatory T cells in long-lasting Graves disease. Library construction for TCR beta used iRepertoire HTBI primers and Arm-PCR of CDR3 regions. TCRdb passed the multiplex PCR reads through MiXCR, listing each CDR3 protein once. The sample consists of about 460,000 distinct CDR3 sequences, about 22% of them appearing once. Regarding time point: persistent/refractory GD, antithyroid drugs over 5 years with positive TRAb. PBMC-derived RNA was used for the TCR library. The specimen comprised peripheral blood mononuclear cells (PBMCs), sampled when the disease was refractory, from a patient treated with antithyroid drugs. The receptors come from a female donor with Graves disease.

This clonotype was picked up a small number of times. This sequence joins TRBV28 and TRBJ2-5, with D possibly being TRBD1 (5 bases). Trimming left V 3 bases short and J 2 bases short, with 10 bases between. Germline CDR1 reads MDHEN; CDR2 reads SYDVKM. The CDR3 has 14 amino acids. The CDR3 DNA sequence: TGTGCCAGCAGTTTTTGGCAGGGACAAGAGACCCAGTACTTC. It is translated as CASSFWQGQETQYF.

This clonotype was found many times. V and J are TRBV11-3 and TRBJ2-5, with D hard to call. Germline values: CDR1 SGHNT, CDR2 YENEEA. The ends were cut back, 1 base at V and 1 base at J, with 7 bases in the middle. This CDR3 is 14 amino acids long. The CDR3 sequence: CASSLVIGQETQYF. The CDR3, as DNA: TGTGCCAGCAGCTTAGTAATTGGCCAAGAGACCCAGTACTTC.